This T cell receptor beta chain was captured in a study of T cell responses to AZD1222 COVID-19 vaccine. Study-level results: Of the AZD1222 recipients, only six were seropositive at baseline.

This clone has only one observation. The antigen remains undetermined. Here immunoSEQ multiplex PCR was the method, and the copy in TCRdb shows in-frame clones only, minus some. The sample lists some 130,000 clones, just over 85% occurring once. CDR3 length: 19 amino acids. Trimming removed 4 bases from V and 3 bases from J, with 27 bases in between. Looked up from germline, CDR1 is LGHNT and CDR2 is FRNRAP. The receptor comes from an adult in good health. Material: peripheral blood, obtained on day 0 of AZD1222 vaccination. V usage is TRBV12-5 and J usage is TRBJ1-1, with D perhaps TRBD1 (6 bases). In DNA form, the CDR3 reads TGTGCTAGTGGTTCGCTAGAGACACGGGGGGCAGGTACGGACACTGAAGCTTTCTTT. Translated: CASGSLETRGAGTDTEAFF.